One sample yielded the 5 T cell receptor beta chains listed below, sequenced in a study of blood T cells in healthy people across ages. Next came a second PCR, run for about 7 to 12 cycles, which used a sample-barcoded 5' primer along with a J-beta primer mix. TCRdb re-called the 5' RACE reads with MiXCR, one entry per CDR3 protein. The data contain hundreds of thousands of distinct CDR3 sequences, 20% to 25% of them seen just once; the ten biggest clones take up 3.6%. The sample consisted of blood. These receptors came from a man between 65 and 79 years old in good health.

A few counts support this clonotype. A clone one base away is much larger, so this may be a read error. V usage is TRBV7-2 and J usage is TRBJ2-3; a weak D match, TRBD1 (6 bases). The CDR3 consists of 14 residues. The germline CDR1 and CDR2 sequences are SGHTA and FQGNSA. The CDR3: CASNLSGASSTQYF. CDR3 DNA sequence: TGTGCCAGCAACTTATCAGGGGCCAGTTCTACGCAGTATTTT.

CDR3: CASSLVSQEKFRNTEAFF. The CDR3 DNA follows: TGTGCCAGCAGCTTAGTTTCACAGGAGAAGTTCCGGAACACTGAAGCTTTCTTT. The V gene is TRBV11-2, the J gene TRBJ1-1; a possible D gene is TRBD1 (5 bases). CDR1 is SGHAT and CDR2 is FQNNGV in the germline V gene. Trimming took 1 base from V and 1 from J, leaving 19 bases between them. The CDR3 covers 18 residues.

The J gene is TRBJ1-1, the V gene TRBV7-9; D gene ambiguous. Germline V gene sequence: CDR1 SEHNR, CDR2 FQNEAQ (reference sequence). The V gene lost 10 bases and the J gene lost 4 bases, with 10 bases spanning the gap. This CDR3 comprises 11 residues. CDR3 nucleotide sequence: TGTGCCACTCTGGTAGGCACTGAAGCTTTCTTT. Translation gives CATLVGTEAFF.

This chain links TRBV12-3 or TRBV12-4 with TRBJ2-1; TRBD2 agrees at 10 bases. The ends lost 7 bases at V and 0 bases at J; junction bases unmatched: 6. The CDR3 has 16 residues. In DNA, the CDR3 is TGTGCCAGCATCCGAGGACTAGCGGACTCCTACAATGAGCAGTTCTTC. It codes for CASIRGLADSYNEQFF.

This clonotype was observed once. Germline is not matched at one junction end, which may reflect a read error. The chain couples TRBV5-1 to TRBJ1-2, with D maybe TRBD1 (6 bases). Per germline, CDR1 SGHRS and CDR2 YFSETQ. The CDR3 is 13 amino acids. CDR3 sequence: CASSWPDSYGYPF. The CDR3, as DNA: TGCGCCAGCAGCTGGCCGGACAGCTATGGCTACCCCTTC.